The clone carrying this T cell receptor beta chain has a count of ten or more. Its target is unknown. This sample is drawn from a study of CD8 T cells in ankylosing spondylitis. TCRdb redid the calling of the 5' RACE reads with MiXCR, one entry per CDR3 protein. Among some 250,000 distinct CDR3 sequences listed, approximately 9% were seen once. The CDR3 sequence is 16 residues long. Trimming at V came to 1 base and at J to 4 bases, leaving 7 bases not matched to a gene. The V gene's germline CDR1 is DFQATT and CDR2 SNEGSKA (reference sequence). The study's findings and limits: Reports say disease-linked clones showed up significantly more in matched ankylosing spondylitis synovial fluid. One TCR beta motif, made up of roughly eight highly homologous variants, appeared characteristic of ankylosing spondylitis blood.

The source is a male donor with ankylosing spondylitis or in good health (not recorded which). Sample: blood, either unsorted or a sorted T cell fraction (not recorded which). The chain joins TRBV20-1 to TRBJ2-1, with 10 bases identical to TRBD1. The CDR3 region has the DNA TGCAGTGCTAGAGGCCTCCGGGACAGGGGTTACAATGAGCAGTTCTTC. Protein product: CSARGLRDRGYNEQFF.